The 19 T cell receptor beta chains below all came from one sample that was sequenced in a study of OX40 agonist ivuxolimab in advanced cancers. TCRdb's copy holds only in-frame clones and misses some; the assay was immunoSEQ multiplex PCR. The sample shows 40,000 to 55,000 clones, 88% of them seen only once. Sequenced material: CD4+ or CD8+ T cells sorted from blood, taken in a trial of the OX40 agonist ivuxolimab. The origin of the receptors is an adult with an advanced solid tumor such as melanoma, head and neck, liver or kidney cancer.

The rearrangement links TRBV5-1 to TRBJ2-2; 11 nucleotides align to TRBD1. Germline V gene data show CDR1 as SGHRS and CDR2 as YFSETQ. V dropped 2 bases and J dropped 5; count of bases not matched to a gene: 2. CDR3 size: 15 residues. CDR3 bases: TGCGCCAGCAGCTTAGGACAGGGGGCAACCGGGGAGCTGTTTTTT. As protein: CASSLGQGATGELFF. The variable domain in full, with the rest retrieved from reference TRBV5-1 and TRBJ2-2, is KAGVTQTPRYLIKTRGQQVTLSCSPISGHRSVSWYQQTPGQGLQFLFEYFSETQRNKGNFPGRFSGRQFSNSRSEMNVSTLELGDSALYLCASSLGQGATGELFFGEGSRLTVL.

The V call is TRBV6-4, the J call TRBJ1-5, with 7 bases lining up with TRBD1. Losses at the gene ends were 0 bases for V and 0 bases for J; bases not matched to a gene: 5. There are 17 residues in the CDR3. Germline V gene data show CDR1 as MRHNA and CDR2 as SNTAGT. In nucleotides, the CDR3 is TGTGCCAGCAGTGACTCGACAGGGAGGTTTAGCAATCAGCCCCAGCATTTT. This sequence encodes CASSDSTGRFSNQPQHF.

The chain uses TRBV28 and TRBJ2-1, with TRBD2 matching 15 bases. Germline assignment: CDR1 MDHEN and CDR2 SYDVKM. There are 16 residues in the CDR3. Trimming at V came to 7 bases and at J to 4 bases, leaving 5 bases not matched to a gene. The DNA of the CDR3 is TGTGCCAGCAACCAGGGACTAGCGGGAGGATACAATGAGCAGTTCTTC. Translated, it gives CASNQGLAGGYNEQFF.

The V call is TRBV23-1, the J call TRBJ2-7; 9 nucleotides line up with TRBD1. Being an ORF, TRBV23-1 has a function that is uncertain. Losses at the gene ends were 6 bases for V and 4 bases for J; bases not matched to a gene: 7. This CDR3 comprises 14 residues. CDR3: CASSKDRGGYEQYF. The CDR3 region has the DNA TGCGCCAGCAGCAAGGACAGGGGAGGTTACGAGCAGTACTTC.

This clone was observed once. This chain uses TRBV5-5 with TRBJ2-5; no firm D call. Per the germline V gene, CDR1 is SGHKS and CDR2 is YYEKEE (reference sequence). The CDR3 contains 11 residues. V was shortened by 5 bases and J by 5 bases, with 7 bases between the two germline ends. The DNA for the CDR3 is TGTGCCAGCAGTCAGCAGGAGACCCAGTACTTC. Protein: CASSQQETQYF.

The genes are TRBV27 and TRBJ2-7; possibly TRBD1 for D (6 bases). The length of the CDR3 is 15 residues. CDR1 MNHEY and CDR2 SMNVEV come from the germline V gene (reference sequence). Trimming removed 3 bases from V and 3 bases from J, with 15 bases in between. CDR3: CASSFSTGSFYEQYF. CDR3 bases: TGTGCCAGCAGTTTTTCCACAGGGTCCTTCTACGAGCAGTACTTC.

This clone was seen a single time. This rearrangement joins TRBV6-5 to TRBJ2-5, with D maybe TRBD2 (6 bases). The CDR3 runs to 14 residues. The V and J ends lost 8 bases and 2 bases respectively, with 15 bases between them. Per the germline V gene, CDR1 is MNHEY and CDR2 is SVGAGI. The CDR3 DNA reads TGTGCCAGCGGCGGCTGGACTACACAAGAGACCCAGTACTTC. It encodes CASGGWTTQETQYF.

This clone showed up just once. The rearrangement joins TRBV5-4 to TRBJ2-1, with 8 bases matching TRBD2. V trimming: 2 bases; J trimming: 2 bases; junction bases outside the gene matches: 3. This CDR3 region has 15 residues. Looked up from germline, CDR1 is SGHNT and CDR2 is YYREEE (reference sequence). DNA for the CDR3: TGTGCCAGCAGCTTTCTTAGCGGGACCTACAATGAGCAGTTCTTC. This codes for CASSFLSGTYNEQFF.

The chain recombines TRBV6-5 with TRBJ2-7; D may be TRBD2 (7 bases). The V end was cut by 11 bases, the J end by 6 bases, with 17 bases between. Germline V lookup: CDR1 MNHEY, CDR2 SVGAGI. The CDR3 has 12 amino acids. In DNA, the CDR3 is TGTGCCCACGCCCGGGGGGCCTTCGAGCAGTACTTC. It translates to CAHARGAFEQYF.

V gene TRBV11-2 combines with J gene TRBJ2-1; 8 nucleotides align to TRBD2. Germline lookup yields CDR1 SGHAT and CDR2 FQNNGV. The CDR3 totals 16 residues. The junction had 9 bases not matched to a gene; V was cut back by 3 bases and J by 5 bases. The DNA for the CDR3 is TGTGCCAGCAGCTTCAGTCCCGGGACTAGGCACAATGAGCAGTTCTTC. Translating gives CASSFSPGTRHNEQFF. Complete variable domain (other parts from reference TRBV11-2 and TRBJ2-1): EAGVAQSPRYKIIEKRQSVAFWCNPISGHATLYWYQQILGQGPKLLIQFQNNGVVDDSQLPKDRFSAERLKGVDSTLKIQPAKLEDSAVYLCASSFSPGTRHNEQFFGPGTRLTVL.

The chain combines TRBV4-3 with TRBJ2-3, with 8 positions matching TRBD1. The CDR3 contains 15 residues. V dropped 5 bases and J dropped 0; count of bases not matched to a gene: 4. In germline, CDR1 is LGHNA, CDR2 YSLEER. The CDR3 DNA reads TGCGCCAGCAGCGATAGGGACAGGAGCACAGATACGCAGTATTTT. Its protein is CASSDRDRSTDTQYF.

V is TRBV5-1 and J is TRBJ2-2, with 8 bases identical to TRBD1. The trim removed 2 bases at V and 3 bases at J, leaving 0 bases unmatched. The length of the CDR3 is 14 residues. Germline V gives CDR1 SGHRS, CDR2 YFSETQ. The DNA of the CDR3 is TGCGCCAGCAGCTTACAGGGGGACACCGGGGAGCTGTTTTTT. Its protein product is CASSLQGDTGELFF.

This chain links TRBV5-1 with TRBJ2-7; a possible D gene is TRBD1 (5 bases). Germline V lookup: CDR1 SGHRS, CDR2 YFSETQ. V was shortened by 1 base and J by 0 bases, with 11 bases between the two germline ends. The CDR3 covers 15 residues. This chain's CDR3 is CASSLRTTLSYEQYF. The DNA of the CDR3 is TGCGCCAGCAGCTTGAGGACAACCCTCTCCTACGAGCAGTACTTC.

The chain has TRBV25-1 and TRBJ1-4, with D perhaps matching TRBD1 (6 bases). The germline CDR1 and CDR2 sequences are MGHDK and SYGVNS. Trimming shortened V by 4 bases and J by 8 bases, and 14 bases separated the two germline ends. The CDR3 length is 14 residues. CDR3 residues: CASSATTGLEKLFF. DNA for the CDR3: TGTGCCAGCAGTGCCACAACAGGGCTCGAAAAACTGTTTTTT.

The gene calls are TRBV23-1 and TRBJ1-1; possible D gene TRBD1, 6 bases. TRBV23-1 is identified as an open reading frame with a role that is uncertain. V was pared by 7 bases and J by 13 bases, with 22 bases between. The CDR3 loop spans 13 amino acids. The CDR3, as DNA: TGCGCCAGCACGCCGACAGGCTCTAAGTCGGGTTTCTTT. Its protein is CASTPTGSKSGFF.

V gene TRBV5-8 combines with J gene TRBJ2-1; D is perhaps TRBD2 (6 bases). Germline CDR1 is SGHTS and CDR2 is YDEGEE. V was shortened by 5 bases and J by 0 bases, with 12 bases between the two germline ends. The CDR3 extends over 15 amino acids. The CDR3 DNA sequence: TGTGCCAGCAGTCAGCGGGCTAGCTCCTACAATGAGCAGTTCTTC. Protein sequence: CASSQRASSYNEQFF.

DNA of the CDR3: TGTGCCAGCTCACCCGGGACGCAAAGGTGGGGGACCCAGTACTTC. Translated: CASSPGTQRWGTQYF. V is TRBV18 and J is TRBJ2-5, with D tentatively TRBD1 or TRBD2 (5 bases each). The V end lost 3 bases, the J end lost 7 bases, and 18 bases lay between the germline ends. Looked up from germline, CDR1 is KGHSH and CDR2 is LQKENI. The CDR3 consists of 15 residues.

The chain joins TRBV4-1 to TRBJ2-5; TRBD1 is a possible D gene (6 bases). Per the germline V gene, CDR1 is MGHRA and CDR2 is YSYEKL. The ends were cut back, 2 bases at V and 1 base at J, with 11 bases in the middle. The CDR3 totals 15 residues. For the CDR3, the DNA is TGCGCCAGCAGCCAATCCAGGGGTACCCAAGAGACCCAGTACTTC. Protein sequence: CASSQSRGTQETQYF.

The genes are TRBV28 and TRBJ2-7; 7 nucleotides match TRBD2. V was pared by 8 bases and J by 5 bases, with 12 bases of the junction left unmatched. There are 14 residues in the CDR3. Looked up from germline, CDR1 is MDHEN and CDR2 is SYDVKM. The CDR3 is CASRTGGMVHEQYF. DNA of the CDR3: TGTGCCAGCCGAACGGGGGGAATGGTCCACGAGCAGTACTTC.